These 23 T cell receptor beta chains were all obtained from the same sample, sequenced in a study of blood T cell repertoires in COVID-19. Sequencing used immunoSEQ multiplex PCR; TCRdb keeps in-frame clones, though not all of them. The sample gives hundreds of thousands of clones, roughly 86% of which show up once; over 5.5% is in the top ten. The sample was peripheral blood. These receptors all come from a woman older than 75 with COVID-19, enrolled during active disease.

V is TRBV10-3 and J is TRBJ2-7; tentative D call: TRBD2 (5 bases). The CDR3 has 13 residues. V lost 6 bases, J lost 5 bases, and 14 bases lay in between. Per the germline V gene, CDR1 is ENHRY and CDR2 is SYGVKD. The CDR3 coding sequence is TGTGCCATCAGGGTCGAGCTGAGGGACGAGCAGTACGTC. Its translation: CAIRVELRDEQYV.

The V and J genes are TRBV3-1 (or the pseudogene TRBV3-2) and TRBJ2-2; unclear D gene. The CDR3 is 14 residues long. The V gene's germline CDR1 is LGHDT and CDR2 YNNKEL (reference sequence). The V end was cut by 4 bases, the J end by 4 bases, with 10 bases between. The CDR3 sequence is CASSPLQFTGELFF. The DNA for the CDR3 is TGTGCCAGCAGCCCTTTACAGTTCACCGGGGAGCTGTTTTTT.

This chain uses TRBV3-1 (or the pseudogene TRBV3-2) with TRBJ2-4; D might be TRBD2 (6 bases). The CDR3 contains 14 residues. V was trimmed by 2 bases and J by 6 bases, leaving 11 bases between them. CDR1 LGHDT and CDR2 YNNKEL come from the germline V gene (reference sequence). CDR3 residues: CASSQPGVGNIQYF. The CDR3 coding sequence is TGTGCCAGCAGCCAACCGGGAGTTGGAAACATTCAGTACTTC.

The chain couples TRBV11-2 to TRBJ2-1; TRBD2 is a possible D gene (7 bases). Trimming removed 2 bases at V and 9 bases at J, with 23 bases between. In germline, CDR1 is SGHAT, CDR2 FQNNGV. The CDR3 loop spans 17 amino acids. The CDR3 region is CASSLIPRGGSRSEQFF. The DNA for the CDR3 is TGTGCCAGCAGCTTAATCCCCCGCGGGGGCAGTCGGAGTGAGCAGTTCTTC.

This clone was observed a single time. This CDR3 is also generated by other DNA sequences in the sample. The CDR3 loop reads CASSGDRVNTGELFF. DNA of the CDR3: TGCGCCAGCAGCGGGGACAGGGTAAACACCGGGGAGCTGTTTTTT. The rearrangement joins TRBV5-1 to TRBJ2-2, with TRBD1 matching 9 bases. This CDR3 has 15 amino acids. Per the germline V gene, CDR1 is SGHRS and CDR2 is YFSETQ. Losses at the gene ends were 4 bases for V and 2 bases for J; bases not matched to a gene: 3. Full variable domain (remainder filled in from reference TRBV5-1 and TRBJ2-2): KAGVTQTPRYLIKTRGQQVTLSCSPISGHRSVSWYQQTPGQGLQFLFEYFSETQRNKGNFPGRFSGRQFSNSRSEMNVSTLELGDSALYLCASSGDRVNTGELFFGEGSRLTVL.

CDR3 sequence (DNA): TGTGCCAGCAGCGACGGGACACTCTATAATTCACCCCTCCACTTT. Its translation is CASSDGTLYNSPLHF. This chain joins TRBV7-3 and TRBJ1-6; TRBD1 is a possible D gene (6 bases). CDR1 is SGHTA and CDR2 is FQGTGA in the germline V gene. Between the trimmed V and J ends, which lost 5 bases and 3 bases, there was a span of 11 bases. CDR3 size: 15 residues.

This rearrangement joins TRBV5-1 to TRBJ1-1, with TRBD1 matching over 8 bases. The CDR3 is 15 amino acids. V dropped 4 bases and J dropped 0; count of bases not matched to a gene: 5. The germline CDR1 and CDR2 sequences are SGHRS and YFSETQ. CDR3 nucleotide sequence: TGCGCCAGCAGCGACAGGACAGGGATGAACACTGAAGCTTTCTTT. This encodes CASSDRTGMNTEAFF.

The J gene is TRBJ2-7, the V gene TRBV18; 8 nucleotides match TRBD1. The CDR3 runs 13 residues. CDR1 is KGHSH and CDR2 is LQKENI in the germline V gene. V was clipped by 6 bases and J by 6 bases; unmatched bases: 7. The CDR3, as DNA: TGTGCCAGCTCCCAAGGACAGGGTAGCGAGCAGTACGTC. This gives the protein CASSQGQGSEQYV.

J is TRBJ2-7 and V is TRBV3-1 (or the pseudogene TRBV3-2), with D perhaps matching TRBD1 (6 bases). Germline assignment: CDR1 LGHDT and CDR2 YNNKEL (reference sequence). Deletions cut 5 bases from V and 5 bases from J, with 10 bases between. The CDR3 extends over 12 amino acids. This CDR3 reads CASSSHRDEQYF. The CDR3 DNA is TGTGCCAGCAGCTCCCACAGGGACGAGCAGTACTTC.

J is TRBJ2-3 and V is TRBV6-1; 11 bases fit TRBD2. Unmatched junction bases numbered 11, after V lost 4 bases and J lost 2 bases. The germline V gene has CDR1 MNHNS and CDR2 SASEGT. The CDR3 covers 18 residues. CDR3 sequence (DNA): TGTGCCAGCAGTGGACTAGCGGGGCGGTTGATTGACACAGATACGCAGTATTTT. Translation gives CASSGLAGRLIDTDTQYF.

This clone was seen once. The genes are TRBV10-3 and TRBJ1-5; TRBD1 agrees at 7 bases. Germline CDR1 reads ENHRY; CDR2 reads SYGVKD. The length of the CDR3 is 15 residues. The J segment lost 0 bases and the V segment lost 5 bases, leaving 4 bases of the junction unmatched. The CDR3 nucleotides are TGTGCCATCAGTAGGACAGGTAATAGCAATCAGCCCCAGCATTTT. Translation: CAISRTGNSNQPQHF.

The chain recombines TRBV10-2 with TRBJ1-6; no reliable D call. The CDR3 has 17 residues. With 3 bases removed from V and 3 bases from J, the gap between germline ends came to 15 bases. CDR1 is WSHSY, CDR2 SAAADI, per germline. In DNA form, the CDR3 reads TGCGCCAGCAGTGACAGCTCAGCGGTAAACTATAATTCACCCCTCCACTTT. It is translated as CASSDSSAVNYNSPLHF.

The J gene is TRBJ1-4, the V gene TRBV20-1; 7 bases are shared with TRBD1. CDR1 and CDR2 (germline): DFQATT, SNEGSKA (reference sequence). The CDR3 contains 11 residues. The J segment lost 7 bases and the V segment lost 5 bases, leaving 1 base of the junction unmatched. The DNA of the CDR3 is TGCAGTGCTGCAGGGGGTGAAAAACTGTTTTTT. Translation: CSAAGGEKLFF.

The chain recombines TRBV18 with TRBJ1-4; 9 bases fit TRBD1. This CDR3 is 19 amino acids long. Germline trimming cut 2 bases from V and 0 bases from J; bases unmatched to any gene: 10. Germline lookup yields CDR1 KGHSH and CDR2 LQKENI. CDR3 protein: CASSPMTGGPSATNEKLFF. DNA of the CDR3: TGTGCCAGCTCACCAATGACAGGGGGTCCATCTGCAACTAATGAAAAACTGTTTTTT.

The chain uses TRBV30 and TRBJ2-2, with a weak D call TRBD1 (5 bases). Trimming left V 0 bases short and J 0 bases short, with 11 bases between. The CDR3 runs 16 residues. In germline, CDR1 is GTSNPN, CDR2 SVGIG (reference sequence). CDR3 region: CAWSVGLLTNTGELFF. The DNA for the CDR3 is TGTGCCTGGAGTGTGGGGCTCCTCACGAACACCGGGGAGCTGTTTTTT.

This clone was observed a single time. The chain couples TRBV28 to TRBJ2-1; 8 nucleotides match TRBD2. Germline loops: CDR1 MDHEN, CDR2 SYDVKM. The CDR3 runs to 15 residues. V lost 2 bases to trimming and J lost 5 bases; unmatched junction nucleotides: 5. The CDR3 DNA reads as TGTGCCAGCAGTTTAAGGAGCGGGGGTAACAATGAGCAGTTCTTC. This sequence encodes CASSLRSGGNNEQFF.

CDR3 sequence (DNA): TGTGCCAGCAGTTTGTGGACTAGCGGGGGGCTCCCAGATACGCAGTATTTT. The encoded protein is CASSLWTSGGLPDTQYF. V is TRBV28 and J is TRBJ2-3, with 14 nucleotides matching TRBD2. The ends lost 3 bases at V and 4 bases at J; junction bases unmatched: 6. This CDR3 has 17 amino acids. Looked up from germline, CDR1 is MDHEN and CDR2 is SYDVKM.

The genes are TRBV11-2 and TRBJ1-5; 7 nucleotides align to TRBD1. The CDR3 has 16 amino acids. The V gene end was trimmed by 1 base and the J gene end by 7 bases; junction bases not matched to a gene: 10. CDR1 is SGHAT and CDR2 is FQNNGV in the germline V gene. The CDR3, as DNA: TGTGCCAGCAGCTTAGGCTCGACAGGGCTGGGGCAGCCCCAGCATTTT. Its protein is CASSLGSTGLGQPQHF.

The chain combines TRBV7-8 with TRBJ1-5, with 7 nucleotides matching TRBD1. The CDR3 totals 13 residues. V shed 5 bases, J shed 4 bases, and the junction held 2 bases outside the gene matches. Per the germline V gene, CDR1 is SGHVS and CDR2 is FQNEAQ. CDR3 sequence: CASSGTENQPQHF. The CDR3 bases are TGTGCCAGCAGCGGGACAGAGAATCAGCCCCAGCATTTT.

This clone showed up just a few times. The rearrangement joins TRBV5-1 to TRBJ1-3; 10 positions match TRBD1. From germline, CDR1 is SGHRS and CDR2 YFSETQ. Unmatched junction bases numbered 2, after V lost 4 bases and J lost 4 bases. The CDR3 is 14 amino acids. CDR3 bases: TGCGCCAGCAGCGTGACAGGGGGCGGAAACACCATATATTTT. Its translation: CASSVTGGGNTIYF.

The chain combines TRBV5-1 with TRBJ1-6; D call uncertain. V was pared by 4 bases and J by 5 bases, with 13 bases between. Per the germline V gene, CDR1 is SGHRS and CDR2 is YFSETQ. The CDR3 is 15 amino acids. The CDR3 DNA is TGCGCCAGCAGCCAAGTGGGCGGGAATAATTCACCCCTCCACTTT. Amino acids: CASSQVGGNNSPLHF.

This rearrangement joins TRBV28 to TRBJ2-7, with 9 bases fitting TRBD1. This CDR3 has 15 residues. V was pared by 9 bases and J by 2 bases, with 11 bases of the junction left unmatched. Germline V lookup: CDR1 MDHEN, CDR2 SYDVKM. In DNA form, the CDR3 reads TGTGCCAGTAAAACCCAGGACAGGGGAACCTACGAGCAGTACTTC. Translated: CASKTQDRGTYEQYF.

This chain joins TRBV2 and TRBJ1-5, with TRBD1 as a possible D gene (6 bases). The CDR3 covers 16 residues. V lost 6 bases and J lost 7, with 22 bases in between. Looked up from germline, CDR1 is SNHLY and CDR2 is FYNNEI. The CDR3 DNA sequence: TGTGCCAGCAGCGCCCTCGGGGGGGGCAAGGGACAGCCCCAGCATTTT. Amino acids: CASSALGGGKGQPQHF.